This T cell receptor (beta chain) was documented in a study of blood T cell repertoires in COVID-19. Across the whole study: Spain, Italy and the United States supplied samples that represented acute and convalescent COVID-19. In each case, the material was cDNA or gDNA derived from T cells, B-cell-depleted T cells, or PBMCs.

Concerning this clone: The same CDR3 also results from other DNA sequences found in this sample.

In the authors' workflow: For nucleated cells, counts were estimated from reference gene primer amplification. The data were produced by immunoSEQ multiplex PCR, yet TCRdb's version contains in-frame clones alone and is incomplete. D and trimming come from the DNA, and the V and J calls and clone size come from that table. The sample holds about 230,000 clones, 65% to 85% seen once. The TCR originated in a middle-aged man with acute or convalescent COVID-19. Sequenced input: peripheral blood.

CDR3 in amino acids: CSASRGTGNTIYF. The CDR3 coding sequence is TGCAGTGCTAGTAGGGGGACTGGAAACACCATATATTTT. The V gene is TRBV20-1, the J gene TRBJ1-3, with D tentatively TRBD1 (6 bases). The germline gives CDR1 DFQATT, CDR2 SNEGSKA (reference sequence). Trimming pared 3 bases from V and 2 bases from J, leaving 8 bases between. CDR3 length: 13 residues.